A selection of T cell receptor beta chains follows, all from one sample in a study of T cell clonotyping in hematopoietic cell transplantation. Sequencing used immunoSEQ multiplex PCR; TCRdb keeps in-frame clones, though not all of them. The data hold 69,000 or so clones, with over 90% observed a single time. Sequencing was performed on peripheral blood mononuclear cells. Receptors originate from a man in his forties or fifties in good health. Some clones in this sample may be carry-over from other donors' samples. The CDR3 runs from the conserved cysteine through the conserved F or W. The D gene is left open where the match is weak. Rows give clone size only sometimes, using once, few, many, or a class for an expanded clone.

NA,TRBV19,NA,TRBJ2-5,TGTGCCAGTAGTCCAACCGGGACGGAGAGCCAAGAGACCCAGTACTTC,CASSPTGTESQETQYF
TRBD2,TRBV2,NA,TRBJ2-1,TGTGCCAGCTGGTCACTAGCGGGAAGGAATGAGCAGTTCTTC,CASWSLAGRNEQFF
TRBD2,TRBV9,NA,TRBJ2-2,TGTGCCAGCAGCTTAACTAGCGGGGGCACCGGGGAGCTGTTTTTT,CASSLTSGGTGELFF
NA,TRBV19,once,TRBJ1-2,TGTGCCAGTAGTATAGGGACCGTGGGCTACACCTTC,CASSIGTVGYTF
NA,TRBV6-1,NA,TRBJ2-3,TGTGCCAGCAACAACCTACAGGGATATGATACGCAGTATTTT,CASNNLQGYDTQYF
NA,TRBV25-1,once,TRBJ1-1,TGTGCCAGCAGGACAGGAAAAGGTGTAGTGAACACTGAAGCTTTCTTT,CASRTGKGVVNTEAFF
TRBD1,TRBV9,NA,TRBJ1-5,TGTGCCAGCAGCGTAGGGGGGCAGGGGGTGAATCAGCCCCAGCATTTT,CASSVGGQGVNQPQHF
NA,TRBV12-2,NA,TRBJ2-7,TGTGCAAGTCGCTTAGCGACGGTGAAAGGGCCGACGTACGAGCAGTACTTC,CASRLATVKGPTYEQYF
NA,TRBV5-4,NA,TRBJ2-7,TGTGCCAGCAGCTTATCACAGGGAACCTACGAGCAGTACTTC,CASSLSQGTYEQYF
NA,TRBV27,few,TRBJ1-5,TGTGCCAGCAGTTTATGGCCTCTGAGCCAGCCCCAGCATTTT,CASSLWPLSQPQHF
TRBD1,TRBV5-1,once,TRBJ1-5,TGCGCCAGCAGCCGCGACAGGGGAGGTCAGCCCCAGCATTTT,CASSRDRGGQPQHF
TRBD2,TRBV4-2,once,TRBJ2-1,TGTGCCAGCAGCCAAGTAACAGCGGGAAACAATGAGCAGTTCTTC,CASSQVTAGNNEQFF
TRBD2,TRBV7-2,NA,TRBJ2-5,TGTGCCAGCAGCCCTGGGACTAGCGGGGGGGAGACCCAGTACTTC,CASSPGTSGGETQYF
NA,TRBV6-4,NA,TRBJ2-2,TGTGCCAGCAGTGAAGATTCGGGGGTCCTGAACACCGGGGAGCTGTTTTTT,CASSEDSGVLNTGELFF